The clone carrying this T cell receptor beta chain turned up a few times. Its specificity is not known. Unique molecular identifiers were present in the TCR beta cDNA libraries. MiXCR was run by TCRdb on the PCR reads, yielding one entry per CDR3 protein. The sample lists approximately 730,000 distinct CDR3 sequences, 25% to 30% seen once, with around 0.55% in the top ten. The sample is drawn from a study of post-analysis software for immune sequencing data. Study details: Patients with relapsing-remitting, secondary progressive and progressive-relapsing multiple sclerosis courses were all represented.

The V and J ends lost 5 bases and 1 base respectively, with 14 bases between them. CDR3 length: 15 residues. From germline, CDR1 is MDHEN and CDR2 SYDVKM. Findings and caveats of the study: Four or five TRBV segments, including TRBV5-6, TRBV5-1 and TRBV20-1, were more frequent in patients than controls.

Sample: blood. This TCR was sampled from a girl aged 10 to 17 with multiple sclerosis. The chain uses TRBV28 and TRBJ1-1; D gene uncertain. The CDR3 region is CASSPGDRENTEAFF. The CDR3 DNA reads as TGTGCCAGCAGTCCCGGGGATAGAGAGAACACTGAAGCTTTCTTT.